Sequencing of this T cell receptor beta chain was carried out in a study of shared clonotypes between healthy human individuals. Study details: Used for every donor were three CD4 naive, three CD4 memory, two CD8 naive and one CD8 memory plate. Study-wide results and caveats: Among a few donors, approximately 4.6% of naive CD4 clonotypes were found in common.

Healthy HIV-negative adults with no recent acute infections or vaccinations were recruited as donors. Every one of the donors was a Caucasian adult that lived in Nashville, Tennessee. Note on this clone: What it binds is unknown. Within the sample, other DNA sequences also encode this same CDR3.

The CDR3 is 11 amino acids. V dropped 1 base and J dropped 3 bases, with 1 base sitting between them. Germline CDR1 and CDR2: SGHTA and FQGNSA. The repertoire was sequenced with immunoSEQ multiplex PCR; TCRdb's copy has only in-frame clones and lacks some. The data show some 500,000 clones, 90% to 96% seen once. The clonotype comes from a woman aged 25-40 years in good health. The sequencing input was naive CD4+ T cells sorted from blood. Subset indicated: CD45RA+ positively selected. V gene TRBV7-2 combines with J gene TRBJ2-7; D remains ambiguous. The DNA of the CDR3 is TGTGCCAGCAGCTTAGTCTACGAGCAGTACTTC. Protein product: CASSLVYEQYF.